The clone carrying this TCR beta chain was seen a few times. Its target is unknown. This sample stems from a study of cytomegalovirus exposure and HLA in healthy donors. Across the study: Roughly 179 million T cells yielded 100 million or so unique TCR beta sequences, as an earlier analysis found. Study-wide points: Evidence from a later analysis indicated that most CMV-associated TCR beta chains looked HLA-restricted.

Vbeta (60) and Jbeta (13) primers were used in the PCR. The repertoire was sequenced with immunoSEQ multiplex PCR; TCRdb's copy has only in-frame clones and lacks some. This sample has about 130,000 clones, with roughly 70% found just once. The CDR3 extends over 15 amino acids. Germline-derived CDR1 and CDR2 are GTSNPN and SVGIG (reference sequence). J was trimmed by 7 bases and V by 5 bases; bases with no gene match: 14. Material for sequencing was PBMCs. This TCR derives from a man between 35 and 55 years old in good health and CMV-seropositive. The genes are TRBV30 and TRBJ1-1; 9 nucleotides align to TRBD1. Written as DNA, the CDR3 is TGTGCCTGGCGTCAAATAGACAGGGGGATAGGTGAAGCTTTCTTT. Its translation: CAWRQIDRGIGEAFF.